This TCR beta chain was recovered during a study of neurological immune-mediated disorders. Each CDR3 protein is one row after TCRdb ran MiXCR on the 5' RACE reads. The sample yields more than 95,000 distinct CDR3 sequences, 11% seen once. V lost 3 bases to trimming and J lost 13 bases; unmatched junction nucleotides: 6. CDR3 length: 12 residues. Germline CDR1 and CDR2: DFQATT and SNEGSKA (reference sequence). This clonotype appeared many times. Regarding time point: longitudinal time-point 3. Sequenced input: PBMCs. This clonotype was obtained from a female donor with HTLV-1-associated myelopathy (HAM/TSP). The rearrangement links TRBV20-1 to TRBJ1-6; 7 bases align to TRBD1. The CDR3 sequence is CSARRQGSPLHF. The CDR3 DNA reads TGCAGTGCTAGGAGACAGGGCTCTCCCCTCCACTTT.